This T cell receptor beta chain was sequenced in a study of T cells in Graves' hyperthyroidism and ophthalmopathy. V lost 4 bases, J lost 4 bases, and 8 bases lay in between. This CDR3 comprises 13 residues. Germline CDR1 and CDR2: SGHRS and YFSETQ. RNA transcripts yielded amplified TCR beta CDR3 regions. First-round RT-PCR targeting the TCR CDR3 was performed with the HTBI primer set. TCRdb passed the multiplex PCR reads through MiXCR, listing each CDR3 protein once. In the table there are fewer than 700,000 distinct CDR3 sequences, 16% of which are singletons. The table lists this clonotype with a few counts.

This TCR came from a young woman with Graves' hyperthyroidism. The specimen sequenced was blood. The J gene is TRBJ2-2, the V gene TRBV5-1; no clear D. CDR3 sequence reads: CASSDPFTGELFF. Written as DNA, the CDR3 is TGCGCCAGCAGCGATCCTTTCACCGGGGAGCTGTTTTTT.